The 32 T cell receptor beta chains below all came from one sample that was sequenced in a study of shared clonotypes between healthy human individuals. The assay was immunoSEQ multiplex PCR, and TCRdb's table has in-frame clones only and misses some. The data show 650,000 to 800,000 clones, approximately 72% seen once. Sequencing was done on a sample of memory CD4+ T cells sorted from blood. Regarding subset: CD45RA-negative fraction. The receptors stem from a woman aged 25 to 39 in good health.

J is TRBJ2-5 and V is TRBV5-1, with 10 bases lining up with TRBD2. CDR3 length: 16 residues. V shed 3 bases, J shed 5 bases, and the junction held 10 bases outside the gene matches. Germline CDR1 and CDR2: SGHRS and YFSETQ. CDR3 DNA sequence: TGCGCCAGCAGCTGGGGCCTAGCGGGAGACGGGGAGACCCAGTACTTC. Amino acid sequence: CASSWGLAGDGETQYF.

This chain joins TRBV6-6 and TRBJ2-2; no clear D gene. Germline-derived CDR1 and CDR2 are MNHNY and SVGAGI (reference sequence). The CDR3 consists of 13 residues. The V and J ends lost 6 bases and 0 bases respectively, with 5 bases between them. CDR3 in amino acids: CASRAANTGELFF. CDR3 sequence (DNA): TGTGCCAGCAGGGCGGCGAACACCGGGGAGCTGTTTTTT.

The CDR3 bases are TGTGCCAGCGAAGGAGGGGCCTACGAGCAGTACTTC. This sequence encodes CASEGGAYEQYF. The genes are TRBV25-1 and TRBJ2-7; D is possibly TRBD2 (6 bases). V shed 8 bases and J shed 2 bases, with 10 bases lying between them. Germline assignment: CDR1 MGHDK and CDR2 SYGVNS. This CDR3 contains 12 residues.

This clone was seen only a few times. The chain couples TRBV25-1 to TRBJ2-1; no firm D call. The germline CDR1 and CDR2 sequences are MGHDK and SYGVNS. The CDR3 contains 14 residues. Trimming pared 7 bases from V and 4 bases from J, leaving 14 bases between. CDR3 sequence (DNA): TGTGCCAGCACCCCAATCGGCGCTTACAATGAGCAGTTCTTC. Its translation is CASTPIGAYNEQFF.

The V gene is TRBV2, the J gene TRBJ2-3; D ambiguous. V was cut by 7 bases and J by 0 bases, with 8 bases left in between. This CDR3 has 13 residues. CDR1 and CDR2 from the germline V gene are SNHLY and FYNNEI. The CDR3: CASKGPSTDTQYF. The CDR3 nucleotides read TGTGCCAGCAAAGGACCCAGCACAGATACGCAGTATTTT.

The CDR3 DNA sequence: TGTGCCAGCAGCCCCATAACCTCGGACAGTTTAACAAGAAACACCATATATTTT. Translating gives CASSPITSDSLTRNTIYF. The rearrangement links TRBV7-9 to TRBJ1-3, with D maybe TRBD1 (6 bases). V lost 5 bases and J 5 bases, leaving 25 bases between the germline ends. The CDR3 consists of 18 residues. Germline lookup yields CDR1 SEHNR and CDR2 FQNEAQ (reference sequence).

The rearrangement uses TRBV4-1 and TRBJ2-7; tentatively, D is TRBD2 (6 bases). Germline CDR1 is MGHRA and CDR2 is YSYEKL. The germline V and J ends were trimmed by 1 base and 2 bases, with 15 bases remaining between them. This CDR3 region has 16 residues. This CDR3 is CASSQVYGSSPYEQYF. The CDR3 nucleotides read TGCGCCAGCAGCCAAGTCTACGGGAGCTCCCCCTACGAGCAGTACTTC.

The chain couples TRBV11-3 to TRBJ2-1; 9 bases align to TRBD2. This CDR3 spans 15 amino acids. Trimming took 2 bases from V and 9 from J; bases not matched to a gene: 8. The germline CDR1 and CDR2 sequences are SGHNT and YENEEA. The CDR3 is CASSLYSGSGTEQFF. The CDR3 nucleotides read TGTGCCAGCAGCTTATATAGCGGGAGCGGGACTGAGCAGTTCTTC.

The rearrangement joins TRBV14 to TRBJ2-7; 9 nucleotides agree with TRBD2. Germline trimming cut 3 bases from V and 7 bases from J; bases unmatched to any gene: 4. From germline, CDR1 is SGHDN and CDR2 FVKESK. CDR3 length equals 13 residues. CDR3 amino acids: CASSQREGREQYF. In DNA, the CDR3 is TGTGCCAGCAGCCAGCGGGAGGGTCGGGAGCAGTACTTC.

The rearrangement links TRBV5-1 to TRBJ2-1; a weak D match, TRBD2 (6 bases). The CDR3 loop spans 17 amino acids. The germline V gene has CDR1 SGHRS and CDR2 YFSETQ. Trimming took 0 bases from V and 1 from J, leaving 14 bases between them. In nucleotides, the CDR3 is TGCGCCAGCAGCTTGGTACCGACTAGTTCTTCCTACAATGAGCAGTTCTTC. Protein sequence: CASSLVPTSSSYNEQFF.

V usage is TRBV7-2 and J usage is TRBJ2-1; no definite D call. Germline V gives CDR1 SGHTA, CDR2 FQGNSA. Trimming took off 3 bases at V and 5 bases at J, with 11 bases between the two ends. This CDR3 has 14 amino acids. The CDR3 DNA reads TGTGCCAGCAGCTTTTACAAGCCTCACAATGAGCAGTTCTTC. Its translation: CASSFYKPHNEQFF.

The chain links TRBV28 to TRBJ1-2; D is possibly TRBD1 (6 bases). This CDR3 has 14 residues. V lost 7 bases, J lost 4 bases, and 16 bases lay in between. CDR1 and CDR2 from the germline V gene are MDHEN and SYDVKM. CDR3 coding DNA: TGTGCCAGCACCGAGAACAGGGACGGCTATGGCTACACCTTC. Protein sequence: CASTENRDGYGYTF.

This clone was seen more than once but under ten times. The chain couples TRBV9 to TRBJ2-1; 12 bases align to TRBD1. The germline gives CDR1 SGDLS, CDR2 YYNGEE. With 0 bases clipped from V and 9 bases from J, the junction kept 13 bases outside the gene matches. CDR3 length: 18 residues. The CDR3 protein is CASSVATEGQGASGEQFF. Here the CDR3 DNA reads TGTGCCAGCAGCGTAGCTACTGAGGGACAGGGGGCGTCGGGTGAGCAGTTCTTC.

This clone appeared a few times. The chain uses TRBV18 and TRBJ1-1; D uncertain. CDR1 KGHSH and CDR2 LQKENI come from the germline V gene. The CDR3 is 13 residues long. Trimming removed 5 bases at V and 3 bases at J, with 10 bases between. This chain's CDR3 is CASSASGDTEAFF. The CDR3 DNA reads as TGTGCCAGCTCAGCGTCGGGAGACACTGAAGCTTTCTTT.

This clone has only one observation. This chain uses TRBV4-1 with TRBJ2-4, with TRBD2 identical over 10 bases. The V gene end was trimmed by 8 bases and the J gene end by 0 bases; junction bases not matched to a gene: 13. The CDR3 totals 18 residues. Germline CDR1 and CDR2: MGHRA and YSYEKL. The CDR3 protein is CASAQGLAYSVAKNIQYF. The DNA for the CDR3 is TGCGCCAGCGCTCAGGGACTAGCGTATAGTGTAGCCAAAAACATTCAGTACTTC.

The chain's CDR3 is CASSLERSGRGTGELFF. The CDR3 DNA reads TGCGCCAGCAGCTTGGAACGTAGCGGGCGGGGCACCGGGGAGCTGTTTTTT. This chain joins TRBV5-1 and TRBJ2-2; 7 bases align to TRBD2. V dropped 0 bases and J dropped 4; count of bases not matched to a gene: 9. The length of the CDR3 is 17 residues. Germline V gene lookup returns CDR1 SGHRS and CDR2 YFSETQ.

The V gene is TRBV19, the J gene TRBJ2-2, with 8 bases that match TRBD2. CDR3 length equals 15 residues. V dropped 5 bases and J dropped 3; count of bases not matched to a gene: 5. CDR1 is LNHDA, CDR2 SQIVND, per germline (reference sequence). CDR3 amino acids: CASSVPSGHTGELFF. The CDR3 region has the DNA TGTGCCAGTAGTGTCCCTAGCGGGCACACCGGGGAGCTGTTTTTT.

V and J are TRBV19 and TRBJ1-1; D is uncertain. Germline V CDR1 and CDR2: LNHDA, SQIVND (reference sequence). There are 14 residues in the CDR3. V lost 7 bases to trimming and J lost 4 bases, with 16 bases between them. CDR3 loop: CASTSGPGGTEAFF. The CDR3 DNA is TGTGCCAGTACTTCCGGTCCCGGCGGCACTGAAGCTTTCTTT.

J is TRBJ2-1 and V is TRBV4-1, with 12 positions matching TRBD2. This CDR3 has 20 amino acids. Trimming cost V 4 bases and J 9 bases; bases outside gene matches: 22. Germline CDR1 and CDR2: MGHRA and YSYEKL. In DNA, the CDR3 is TGCGCCAGCAGCCCCCTGCGGGCAGCGCTGACTAGCGGGAGTTCAGGTGAGCAGTTCTTC. Translating gives CASSPLRAALTSGSSGEQFF.

The chain combines TRBV27 with TRBJ2-3; D not resolved. V dropped 5 bases and J dropped 6 bases, with 6 bases sitting between them. Looked up from germline, CDR1 is MNHEY and CDR2 is SMNVEV (reference sequence). This CDR3 has 11 residues. The CDR3 sequence: CASSIGDTQYF. The CDR3, as DNA: TGTGCCAGCAGTATTGGGGATACGCAGTATTTT.

This chain connects TRBV30 to TRBJ2-5, with 7 bases matching TRBD1. The J call may be incorrect, as the DNA end agrees better with TRBJ2-7. The CDR3 is 11 residues long. CDR1 and CDR2 (germline): GTSNPN, SVGIG (reference sequence). DNA for the CDR3: TGTGCCTGGGACAGGGCCTACGAGCAGTACTTC. Translating gives CAWDRAYEQYF.

This clone has a handful of counts. J is TRBJ1-1 and V is TRBV18; 8 nucleotides agree with TRBD1. Germline V CDR1 and CDR2: KGHSH, LQKENI. The CDR3 is made up of 15 amino acids. Losses at the gene ends were 1 base for V and 5 bases for J; bases not matched to a gene: 6. The CDR3 bases are TGTGCCAGCTCACCACTTACAACAGGGGGAACTGAAGCTTTCTTT. Protein: CASSPLTTGGTEAFF.

The rearrangement joins TRBV11-2 to TRBJ2-1; D gene unclear. Per the germline V gene, CDR1 is SGHAT and CDR2 is FQNNGV. The V end was cut by 3 bases, the J end by 5 bases, with 11 bases between. The CDR3 covers 14 residues. CDR3 coding DNA: TGTGCCAGCAGCTTGGAACGGACCCACAATGAGCAGTTCTTC. It codes for CASSLERTHNEQFF.

The sample holds many counts of this clone. The genes are TRBV28 and TRBJ2-3, with TRBD2 identical over 8 bases. The V gene's germline CDR1 is MDHEN and CDR2 SYDVKM. V lost 7 bases and J lost 0; bases outside the gene matches: 6. The CDR3 is 15 residues long. CDR3 in amino acids: CASITLAGSTDTQYF. The CDR3 nucleotides read TGTGCCAGCATAACTTTAGCGGGAAGCACAGATACGCAGTATTTT.

The chain uses TRBV6-1 and TRBJ2-7; 9 nucleotides agree with TRBD1. Germline trimming cut 6 bases from V and 3 bases from J; bases unmatched to any gene: 6. This CDR3 contains 14 residues. Germline loops: CDR1 MNHNS, CDR2 SASEGT. This CDR3 reads CASRAPGQGYEQYF. For the CDR3, the DNA is TGTGCCAGCAGGGCACCGGGACAGGGCTACGAGCAGTACTTC.

The chain is built from TRBV2 and TRBJ2-7; TRBD1 matches 8 bases. The germline V gene encodes CDR1 SNHLY and CDR2 FYNNEI. The trim removed 3 bases at V and 3 bases at J, leaving 7 bases unmatched. The CDR3 consists of 15 residues. The CDR3 sequence is CASSEEDRVNYEQYF. The CDR3 DNA follows: TGTGCCAGCAGTGAGGAGGACAGGGTAAACTACGAGCAGTACTTC.

In its sample, this clone was seen a few times. The genes are TRBV2 and TRBJ1-5; weak D call: TRBD1 (6 bases). With 5 bases removed from V and 2 bases from J, the gap between germline ends came to 16 bases. This CDR3 has 16 amino acids. Germline CDR1 reads SNHLY; CDR2 reads FYNNEI. The CDR3 protein is CASSSAGVSGNQPQHF. CDR3 in DNA: TGTGCCAGCAGTTCTGCAGGGGTGAGTGGCAATCAGCCCCAGCATTTT.

The rearrangement uses TRBV5-1 and TRBJ2-7, with a weak D call TRBD2 (5 bases). The CDR3 extends over 13 amino acids. Germline loops: CDR1 SGHRS, CDR2 YFSETQ. V dropped 1 base and J dropped 5 bases, with 10 bases sitting between them. The CDR3 nucleotides are TGCGCCAGCAGCTTGATGAGGCGGGACGAGCAGTACTTC. Translating gives CASSLMRRDEQYF.

V is TRBV4-1 and J is TRBJ1-6, with D maybe TRBD1 (6 bases). This CDR3 has 14 amino acids. Trimming removed 3 bases at V and 14 bases at J, with 17 bases between. CDR1 is MGHRA, CDR2 YSYEKL, per germline. The CDR3 protein is CASSQKTGNSALHF. For the CDR3, the DNA is TGCGCCAGCAGCCAGAAGACAGGCAATTCGGCCCTCCACTTT.

The chain has TRBV28 and TRBJ1-2; D is perhaps TRBD1 (6 bases). This CDR3 has 14 amino acids. The germline V gene encodes CDR1 MDHEN and CDR2 SYDVKM. V was trimmed by 4 bases and J by 2 bases, leaving 11 bases between them. Here the CDR3 DNA reads TGTGCCAGCAGTTCCCAGGGGTTAAACTATGGCTACACCTTC. Its translation: CASSSQGLNYGYTF.

This chain joins TRBV15 and TRBJ2-5; 9 nucleotides match TRBD2. J was trimmed by 5 bases and V by 6 bases; bases with no gene match: 4. Germline CDR1 is LNHNV and CDR2 is YYDKDF (reference sequence). The CDR3 has 13 residues. CDR3 bases: TGTGCCACCAGTAGACTAGCGGCCGAGACCCAGTACTTC. It translates to CATSRLAAETQYF.

This rearrangement joins TRBV4-2 to TRBJ2-2, with 9 bases fitting TRBD2. This CDR3 region has 22 residues. Germline CDR1 LGHNA, CDR2 YNFKEQ. The V gene end was trimmed by 2 bases and the J gene end by 0 bases; junction bases not matched to a gene: 19. The CDR3 sequence: CASSQYFLAGRPPDANTGELFF. The CDR3 DNA follows: TGTGCCAGCAGCCAATACTTCCTAGCGGGGAGACCTCCAGACGCGAACACCGGGGAGCTGTTTTTT.